This T cell receptor beta chain originates from a study of blood T cell repertoires in COVID-19. Whole-study context: The analysed material was cDNA or gDNA that came from T cells, B-cell-depleted T cells, or PBMCs.

The V gene's germline CDR1 is MNHNY and CDR2 SVGAGI (reference sequence). After removal of 4 bases from V and 2 bases from J, the junction contained 6 bases not matched to a gene. The CDR3 is 15 residues long. Authors' data handling: The assay estimated nucleated cells by amplifying reference gene primers. The table came from immunoSEQ multiplex PCR; TCRdb's copy has only in-frame clones and leaves some out. That table supplies the V and J calls and clone size; D and trimming were determined from the DNA. The repertoire holds over 30,000 clones, with about 92% as singletons. Sequenced sample: peripheral blood. The gene calls are TRBV6-6 and TRBJ2-3, with TRBD1 matching over 7 bases. This clonotype was sampled from a man in his 70s with active or convalescent COVID-19. The CDR3 reads CASSSLTGDTDTQYF. CDR3 bases: TGTGCCAGCAGTTCACTCACAGGGGACACAGATACGCAGTATTTT.